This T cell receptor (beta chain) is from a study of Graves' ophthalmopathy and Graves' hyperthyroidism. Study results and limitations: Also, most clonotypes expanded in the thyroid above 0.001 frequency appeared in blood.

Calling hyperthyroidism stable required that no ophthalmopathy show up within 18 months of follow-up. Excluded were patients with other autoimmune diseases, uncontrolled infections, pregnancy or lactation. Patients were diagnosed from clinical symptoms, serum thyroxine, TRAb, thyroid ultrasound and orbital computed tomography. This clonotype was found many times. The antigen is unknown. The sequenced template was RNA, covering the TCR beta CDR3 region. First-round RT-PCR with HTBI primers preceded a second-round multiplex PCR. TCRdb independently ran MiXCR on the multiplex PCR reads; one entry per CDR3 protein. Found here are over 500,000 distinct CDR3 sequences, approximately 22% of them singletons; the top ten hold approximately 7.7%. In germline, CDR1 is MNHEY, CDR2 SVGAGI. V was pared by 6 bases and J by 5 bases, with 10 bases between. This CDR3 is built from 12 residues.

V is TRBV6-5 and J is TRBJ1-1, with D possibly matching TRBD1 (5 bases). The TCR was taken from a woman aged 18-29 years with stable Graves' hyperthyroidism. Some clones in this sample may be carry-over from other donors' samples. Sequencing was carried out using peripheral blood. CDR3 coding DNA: TGTGCCAGCAGCGGACACGGGACTGAAGCTTTCTTT. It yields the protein CASSGHGTEAFF.